This T cell receptor (beta chain) appears in the sequencing data of a study of blood T cell repertoires in COVID-19. Turning to the study itself: The study drew acute and convalescent COVID-19 samples from the United States, Italy and Spain. In each case, the material was cDNA or gDNA derived from T cells, B-cell-depleted T cells, or PBMCs.

Only in-frame clones appear in the TCRdb table, and some are missing; sequencing was by immunoSEQ multiplex PCR. The table has about 140,000 clones, approximately 84% seen once. The ends were cut back, 4 bases at V and 4 bases at J, with 10 bases in the middle. Germline V gives CDR1 LNHDA, CDR2 SQIVND (reference sequence). The CDR3 runs to 14 residues. Participants were placed into cohorts based on the clinical history they reported. This clonotype was sampled from a middle-aged man with acute COVID-19. The chain has TRBV19 and TRBJ1-4, with D tentatively TRBD1 (6 bases). The sample taken for sequencing was PBMCs or T cells enriched from blood (not recorded which). The CDR3: CASSKQGLNEKLFF. The CDR3 nucleotides read TGTGCCAGTAGTAAACAGGGCCTTAATGAAAAACTGTTTTTT.